The rows below give T cell receptor beta chains drawn from one sample of a study of brain T cells in children with intractable seizures. This table comes from immunoSEQ multiplex PCR, and its TCRdb copy is limited to in-frame clones, with some not included. The data contain about 7,800 clones, roughly four fifths of them singletons. Sequences were derived from resected brain tissue, sampled at surgery. The receptors come from a boy under two years old with tuberous sclerosis and intractable seizures. Each CDR3 is given with its conserved first and last residue. Each record gives: clone size, D gene, J gene, V gene, CDR3 protein, CDR3 DNA. A D gene is named only where the DNA matches it firmly. Size is stated for part of the rows, as once, few or many counts, or as a class when the clone is expanded.

>large|-|TRBJ2-1|TRBV2
CASSPRTANNEQFF
TGTGCCAGCAGTCCTCGGACGGCGAACAATGAGCAGTTCTTC
>-|-|TRBJ2-7|TRBV6-5
CASKRDSSYEQYF
TGTGCCAGCAAACGGGACTCTTCCTACGAGCAGTACTTC
>-|-|TRBJ1-6|TRBV6-7
CASSYSRGRSNSPLHF
TGTGCCAGCAGTTACTCTAGGGGAAGGAGCAATTCACCCCTCCACTTT
>-|-|TRBJ2-6|TRBV15
CATSRDGGAGANVLTF
TGTGCCACCAGCAGAGATGGGGGCGCTGGGGCCAACGTCCTGACTTTC
>-|-|TRBJ1-2|TRBV3-1/TRBV3-2
CASSLWFGGYTF
TGTGCCAGCAGCCTCTGGTTCGGCGGCTACACCTTC
>-|-|TRBJ2-2|TRBV5-6
CASSLGRAAGELFF
TGTGCCAGCAGCTTGGGCCGGGCGGCCGGGGAGCTGTTTTTT
>-|-|TRBJ1-3|TRBV2
CAAQIGNTIYF
TGTGCCGCTCAAATTGGAAACACCATATATTTT
>-|-|TRBJ2-3|TRBV30
CAWTSTDTQYF
TGTGCCTGGACAAGCACAGATACGCAGTATTTT
>-|-|TRBJ1-2|TRBV18
CASSPAQLNYGYTF
TGTGCCAGCTCACCGGCTCAGTTAAACTATGGCTACACCTTC
>-|-|TRBJ1-2|TRBV19
CASSKRPDGYTF
TGTGCCAGTAGTAAAAGGCCGGATGGCTACACCTTC
>-|-|TRBJ1-3|TRBV6-1
CASSETAGDSGNTIYF
TGTGCCAGCAGTGAGACGGCAGGGGACTCTGGAAACACCATATATTTT
>-|TRBD1|TRBJ1-1|TRBV12-3/TRBV12-4
CASRGQINTEAFF
TGTGCCAGCAGGGGACAGATTAACACTGAAGCTTTCTTT
>few|-|TRBJ2-1|TRBV5-6
CASSLGTINEQFF
TGTGCCAGCAGCCTGGGGACAATCAATGAGCAGTTCTTC
>-|-|TRBJ1-1|TRBV2
CASSVTGTEAFF
TGTGCCAGCAGTGTTACGGGCACTGAAGCTTTCTTT
>-|-|TRBJ2-7|TRBV5-1
CASSSDVSYEQYF
TGCGCCAGCAGCTCGGACGTCTCCTACGAGCAGTACTTC
>-|-|TRBJ1-1|TRBV7-6
CASRGAEAFF
TGTGCCAGCCGGGGGGCTGAAGCTTTCTTT
>-|-|TRBJ1-1|TRBV27
CASSLNPAPNTEAFF
TGTGCCAGCAGTTTAAACCCGGCCCCGAACACTGAAGCTTTCTTT
>-|TRBD1|TRBJ2-1|TRBV3-1/TRBV3-2
CASSLYAGGNEQFF
TGTGCCAGCAGCCTGTACGCAGGGGGAAATGAGCAGTTCTTC
>-|-|TRBJ2-4|TRBV20-1
CSASQAIFTLGAKNIQYF
TGCAGTGCTAGTCAGGCTATTTTTACGCTTGGAGCCAAAAACATTCAGTACTTC
>few|-|TRBJ1-3|TRBV13
CASSAFTVEVEEGSSGNTIYF
TGTGCCAGCTCAGCTTTCACGGTGGAGGTGGAAGAGGGGAGCTCTGGAAACACCATATATTTT
>-|TRBD1|TRBJ2-3|TRBV2
CASRDPRDRVADTQYF
TGTGCCAGCAGGGATCCTCGGGACAGGGTAGCAGATACGCAGTATTTT
>-|-|TRBJ2-7|TRBV5-1
CASSLETGPPYEQYF
TGCGCCAGCAGCTTGGAAACAGGGCCCCCCTACGAGCAGTACTTC
>-|-|TRBJ2-5|TRBV9
CASSTSLSAEVETQYF
TGTGCCAGCAGCACGAGCCTCTCGGCCGAAGTGGAGACCCAGTACTTC
>-|TRBD1|TRBJ1-2|TRBV7-2
CASSYYITGDQGYTF
TGTGCCAGCAGCTATTACATAACAGGGGATCAAGGCTACACCTTC
>-|TRBD1|TRBJ1-2|TRBV5-6
CASRSRQGELF
TGTGCCAGCAGGTCGAGACAGGGGGAACTCTTC
>large|TRBD1|TRBJ2-7|TRBV10-3
CAIRDGQGGYEQYF
TGTGCCATCAGAGATGGACAGGGAGGCTACGAGCAGTACTTC
>-|-|TRBJ1-3|TRBV7-2
CASSPVNSGNTIYF
TGTGCCAGCAGCCCGGTAAACTCTGGAAACACCATATATTTT
>-|-|TRBJ1-1|TRBV6-2/TRBV6-3
CASSYRRSTEAFF
TGTGCCAGCAGTTACAGGAGATCCACTGAAGCTTTCTTT
>-|-|TRBJ2-7|TRBV27
CASSFFGAGTYEQYF
TGTGCCAGCAGTTTTTTCGGCGCAGGGACCTACGAGCAGTACTTC
>few|-|TRBJ1-2|TRBV6-5
CASSYQGVTNGYTF
TGTGCCAGCAGTTACCAGGGAGTGACGAATGGCTACACCTTC
>-|-|TRBJ1-2|TRBV24-1
CATSDLTCYGYTF
TGTGCCACCAGTGACTTGACCTGCTATGGCTACACCTTC
>-|-|TRBJ1-2|TRBV27
CASMGGPSGDGYTF
TGTGCCAGCATGGGCGGACCGTCTGGGGATGGCTACACCTTC
>-|TRBD1|TRBJ2-2|TRBV11-2
CASSLDLAGGVTGELFF
TGTGCCAGCAGCTTAGATCTGGCAGGGGGCGTCACCGGGGAGCTGTTTTTT
>-|-|TRBJ1-1|TRBV9
CASSVAGVGDTEAFF
TGTGCCAGCAGCGTAGCTGGGGTAGGGGACACTGAAGCTTTCTTT
>-|TRBD1|TRBJ2-7|TRBV6-5
CASSTPWGQGYEQYF
TGTGCCAGCAGTACCCCATGGGGACAGGGATACGAGCAGTACTTC
>-|-|TRBJ2-5|TRBV6-5
CASSIMGQLTQYF
TGTGCCAGCAGCATCATGGGCCAGTTGACCCAGTACTTC
>few|-|TRBJ1-2|TRBV6-1
CASRTQHGYTF
TGTGCCAGCAGGACACAGCATGGCTACACCTTC
>-|-|TRBJ1-3|TRBV5-1
CASSQAQGRGNTIYF
TGCGCCAGCAGCCAGGCCCAGGGGAGAGGAAACACCATATATTTT
>-|TRBD1|TRBJ2-2|TRBV19
CASTWDSYTGELFF
TGTGCCAGTACTTGGGACAGTTACACCGGGGAGCTGTTTTTT
>-|-|TRBJ2-3|TRBV14
CASSQDRHTQYF
TGTGCCAGCAGCCAAGACCGGCATACGCAGTATTTT
>once|TRBD1|TRBJ1-5|TRBV20-1
CSASPGDRALEQPQHF
TGCAGTGCTAGTCCAGGGGACAGGGCGCTTGAACAGCCCCAGCATTTT
>-|-|TRBJ1-3|TRBV3-1/TRBV3-2
CASSQEGGGSGNTIYF
TGTGCCAGCAGCCAAGAAGGCGGGGGCTCTGGAAACACCATATATTTT
>-|TRBD1|TRBJ2-3|TRBV5-1
CASSFEDREADTQYF
TGCGCCAGCAGCTTTGAGGACAGGGAGGCAGATACGCAGTATTTT
>-|-|TRBJ2-7|TRBV3-1/TRBV3-2
CASSQVGHIYEQYF
TGTGCCAGCAGCCAAGTGGGACACATCTACGAGCAGTACTTC
>-|TRBD1|TRBJ1-2|TRBV28
CASSPLPRTGGYGYTF
TGTGCCAGCAGTCCTCTCCCTCGGACAGGGGGGTATGGCTACACCTTC
>-|TRBD1|TRBJ1-2|TRBV7-6
CASSLGDSSYTF
TGTGCCAGCAGCCTGGGGGACAGCAGCTACACCTTC